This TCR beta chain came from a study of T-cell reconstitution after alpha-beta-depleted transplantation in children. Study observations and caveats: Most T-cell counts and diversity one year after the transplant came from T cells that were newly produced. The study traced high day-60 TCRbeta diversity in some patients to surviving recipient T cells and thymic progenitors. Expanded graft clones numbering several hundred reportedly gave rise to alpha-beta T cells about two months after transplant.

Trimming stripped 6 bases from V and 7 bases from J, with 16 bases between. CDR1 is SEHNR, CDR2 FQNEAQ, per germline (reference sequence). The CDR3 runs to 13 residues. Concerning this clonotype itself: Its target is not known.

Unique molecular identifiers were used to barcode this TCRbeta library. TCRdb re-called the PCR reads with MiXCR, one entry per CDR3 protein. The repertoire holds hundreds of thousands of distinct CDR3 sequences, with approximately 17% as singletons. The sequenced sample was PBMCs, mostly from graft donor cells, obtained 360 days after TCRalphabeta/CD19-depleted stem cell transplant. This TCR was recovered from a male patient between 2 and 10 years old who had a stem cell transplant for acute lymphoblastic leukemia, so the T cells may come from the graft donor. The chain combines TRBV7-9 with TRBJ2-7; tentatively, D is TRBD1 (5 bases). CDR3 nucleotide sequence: TGTGCCAGCAGGGATCGACATAACAGGGAGCAGTACTTC. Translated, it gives CASRDRHNREQYF.